The T cell receptor (beta chain) under discussion was sequenced for a study of blood T cell repertoires in COVID-19. The wider study: Samples came from the United States, Italy and Spain, spanning acute and convalescent COVID-19. From T cells, B-cell-depleted T cells, or PBMCs came the material, which was cDNA or gDNA.

The V gene's germline CDR1 is LGHNA and CDR2 YSLEER. The V gene end was trimmed by 3 bases and the J gene end by 12 bases; junction bases not matched to a gene: 10. This CDR3 is built from 14 residues. Authors' methods: Amplified reference gene primers provided the basis for estimating nucleated cell counts. Some clones are missing from TCRdb's copy, which holds only in-frame ones; the method was immunoSEQ multiplex PCR. From that table come the V and J calls and clone size; the DNA was used to work out D and trimming. In the table there are about 270,000 clones, approximately 80% of which are singletons.

The chain couples TRBV4-3 to TRBJ2-1; 8 bases match TRBD1. This clonotype was sampled from a woman aged 60-70 years with active or convalescent COVID-19. Input material: peripheral blood. Here the CDR3 reads CASSQAGRTGSQFF. In nucleotides, the CDR3 is TGCGCCAGCAGCCAGGCGGGTCGGACAGGGTCGCAGTTCTTC.